Shown below are 24 T cell receptor beta chains from a single sample sequenced in a study of shared clonotypes between healthy human individuals (dated by TCRdb to 2018 to 2021). The receptor library was made with the immunoSEQ multiplex PCR assay. The clones in this table, taken by TCRdb from immuneACCESS, are in-frame only. Not every clone is retained; where verified, under half of the shortfall comes from an unresolved V gene, and the cause of the rest is unknown. The sample data list hundreds of thousands of clones, and roughly 79% of these were observed just once. The ten biggest clones cover more than 10% of the sample. Sequenced sample: PBMCs. These receptors were obtained from a woman aged 35 to 49 in good health. Some clones in this sample may be carry-over from other donors' samples.

V and J are TRBV7-8 and TRBJ2-1; D remains unclear. Looked up from germline, CDR1 is SGHVS and CDR2 is FQNEAQ. V shed 5 bases and J shed 9 bases, with 14 bases lying between them. The CDR3 totals 13 residues. The CDR3 DNA sequence: TGTGCCAGCAGCCTCGGGTCGGATGGTGAGCAGTTCTTC. Protein sequence: CASSLGSDGEQFF.

A remark on this clone: The same CDR3 is also encoded by other DNA sequences in this sample. The V gene is TRBV9, the J gene TRBJ2-5; the D is unclear. V was cut by 0 bases and J by 2 bases, with 8 bases left in between. The V gene's germline CDR1 is SGDLS and CDR2 YYNGEE. This CDR3 is built from 14 residues. This CDR3 reads CASSVGAGQETQYF. CDR3 nucleotides: TGTGCCAGCAGCGTAGGAGCAGGACAAGAGACCCAGTACTTC.

The chain has TRBV6-1 and TRBJ2-3; 14 bases are shared with TRBD2. The trim removed 1 base at V and 4 bases at J, leaving 4 bases unmatched. CDR3 size: 17 residues. Germline V gene lookup returns CDR1 MNHNS and CDR2 SASEGT. In DNA form, the CDR3 reads TGTGCCAGCAGTGAAGTGCGACTAGCGGGAGGGCCAGATACGCAGTATTTT. It translates to CASSEVRLAGGPDTQYF.

The table lists this clone with a count of one. The V gene is TRBV5-1, the J gene TRBJ1-1; TRBD1 agrees at 8 bases. With 4 bases clipped from V and 5 bases from J, the junction kept 7 bases outside the gene matches. This CDR3 region has 14 residues. Per the germline V gene, CDR1 is SGHRS and CDR2 is YFSETQ. The CDR3: CASSLETGGTEAFF. CDR3 sequence (DNA): TGCGCCAGCAGCCTAGAAACAGGGGGGACTGAAGCTTTCTTT.

The CDR3 region is CASSRGDPASGNTIYF. The CDR3 region has the DNA TGTGCCAGCAGCAGAGGGGACCCAGCCTCTGGAAACACCATATATTTT. This rearrangement joins TRBV11-2 to TRBJ1-3; a possible D gene is TRBD1 (5 bases). V was cut by 5 bases and J by 0 bases, with 14 bases left in between. This CDR3 spans 16 amino acids. Looked up from germline, CDR1 is SGHAT and CDR2 is FQNNGV.

The chain has TRBV6-5 and TRBJ2-3; TRBD2 aligns across 8 bases. V shed 6 bases and J 4 bases; nucleotides not matched to a gene: 6. The CDR3 has 14 amino acids. Germline loops: CDR1 MNHEY, CDR2 SVGAGI. CDR3 protein: CASRREGRADTQYF. The DNA for the CDR3 is TGTGCCAGCAGACGGGAGGGCCGTGCAGATACGCAGTATTTT.

This clone was counted once. CDR3 region: CATSRESSVPYGYTF. In nucleotides, the CDR3 is TGTGCCACCAGCAGAGAAAGCAGTGTTCCCTATGGCTACACCTTC. The genes are TRBV15 and TRBJ1-2; D is uncertain. V shed 0 bases and J shed 4 bases, with 12 bases lying between them. CDR1 and CDR2 (germline): LNHNV, YYDKDF (reference sequence). The CDR3 sequence is 15 residues long.

The chain employs TRBV5-1 and TRBJ2-5; D is unresolved. The germline gives CDR1 SGHRS, CDR2 YFSETQ. The germline V and J ends were trimmed by 1 base and 5 bases, with 9 bases remaining between them. The length of the CDR3 is 13 residues. The CDR3 loop reads CASSLRSAETQYF. DNA for the CDR3: TGCGCCAGCAGCTTGCGTTCCGCGGAGACCCAGTACTTC. Combining the CDR3 with reference TRBV5-1 and TRBJ2-5 gives the whole variable domain KAGVTQTPRYLIKTRGQQVTLSCSPISGHRSVSWYQQTPGQGLQFLFEYFSETQRNKGNFPGRFSGRQFSNSRSEMNVSTLELGDSALYLCASSLRSAETQYFGPGTRLLVL.

The chain is built from TRBV12-5 and TRBJ2-3; D call uncertain. Per germline, CDR1 LGHNT and CDR2 FRNRAP. This CDR3 has 15 amino acids. V lost 1 base and J lost 1, with 9 bases in between. CDR3 protein: CASGLDAGRTDTQYF. The CDR3 region has the DNA TGTGCTAGTGGTTTGGACGCAGGACGCACAGATACGCAGTATTTT.

This clone was seen ten or more times. The gene calls are TRBV5-3 and TRBJ2-2, with D uncertain. TRBV5-3 is marked as an open reading frame, function uncertain. The CDR3 loop spans 13 amino acids. Trimming stripped 0 bases from V and 2 bases from J, with 2 bases between. The CDR3: CARSLDNTGELFF. DNA of the CDR3: TGTGCCAGAAGCTTGGACAACACCGGGGAGCTGTTTTTT.

The chain joins TRBV6-6 to TRBJ1-1; tentatively, D is TRBD1 (6 bases). From germline, CDR1 is MNHNY and CDR2 SVGAGI (reference sequence). Between the trimmed V and J ends, which lost 2 bases and 7 bases, there was a span of 8 bases. The CDR3 spans 12 residues. Here the CDR3 reads CASSYTRGEAFF. The DNA for the CDR3 is TGTGCCAGCAGTTACACCAGGGGTGAAGCTTTCTTT.

Remarks on this clone: Given a far larger clone just one base away, this is likely a sequencing read error. This sequence joins TRBV5-1 and TRBJ1-1, with a weak D call TRBD1 (5 bases). Trimming left V 4 bases short and J 4 bases short, with 20 bases between. There are 16 residues in the CDR3. CDR1 is SGHRS, CDR2 YFSETQ, per germline. The CDR3 sequence: CASSRASGPRSTEAFF. CDR3 nucleotide sequence: TGCGCCAGCAGCCGAGCATCGGGACCGAGAAGCACTGAAGCTTTCTTT.

The chain is built from TRBV4-2 and TRBJ2-2; perhaps TRBD1 as D (5 bases). The CDR3 length is 15 residues. The germline CDR1 and CDR2 sequences are LGHNA and YNFKEQ. The V end lost 4 bases, the J end lost 1 base, and 10 bases lay between the germline ends. CDR3 loop: CASSRDSVNTGELFF. In DNA, the CDR3 is TGTGCCAGCAGCCGTGACAGTGTGAACACCGGGGAGCTGTTTTTT.

In this sample, this clone turned up once. The DNA of the CDR3 is TGTGCCTGGAGTATCCCGTTTCGGACAGGTGCGTTCTACGAGCAGTACTTC. Its translation is CAWSIPFRTGAFYEQYF. The rearrangement uses TRBV30 and TRBJ2-7; 7 positions match TRBD1. The V and J ends lost 2 bases and 3 bases, in that order; junction bases with no gene match: 16. The germline V gene has CDR1 GTSNPN and CDR2 SVGIG (reference sequence). CDR3 length: 17 amino acids.

This clone was observed a single time. The chain joins TRBV28 to TRBJ2-3, with 12 bases aligning to TRBD2. The CDR3 totals 15 residues. CDR1 is MDHEN and CDR2 is SYDVKM in the germline V gene. J was trimmed by 5 bases and V by 11 bases; bases with no gene match: 11. CDR3 coding DNA: TGTGCCGCAAACCCTAGCGGGAGGGCCAAAGATACGCAGTATTTT. It yields the protein CAANPSGRAKDTQYF.

This clone was seen only a few times. This chain joins TRBV4-3 and TRBJ1-1; D unclear. V shed 2 bases and J shed 4 bases, with 20 bases lying between them. CDR1 is LGHNA, CDR2 YSLEER, per germline. This CDR3 contains 17 residues. CDR3 residues: CASSQWPMGPLRTEAFF. The CDR3 DNA reads TGCGCCAGCAGCCAATGGCCCATGGGTCCACTACGCACTGAAGCTTTCTTT.

The chain employs TRBV6-5 and TRBJ2-3; D remains ambiguous. This CDR3 has 13 residues. Trimming stripped 7 bases from V and 2 bases from J, with 10 bases between. Germline CDR1 MNHEY, CDR2 SVGAGI. CDR3 region: CASKLVYTDTQYF. The DNA for the CDR3 is TGTGCCAGCAAATTAGTCTACACAGATACGCAGTATTTT.

V and J are TRBV5-1 and TRBJ2-1, with 13 bases fitting TRBD2. CDR3 length: 16 residues. V gave up 4 bases and J gave up 10 bases; unmatched junction bases: 11. From germline, CDR1 is SGHRS and CDR2 YFSETQ. The CDR3 is CASSPRTSGSSGEQFF. The CDR3 coding sequence is TGCGCCAGCAGCCCAAGGACTAGCGGGAGTTCTGGGGAGCAGTTCTTC.

The rearrangement uses TRBV28 and TRBJ2-5; no firm D call. The J call is in doubt because the DNA end fits TRBJ2-7 better. This CDR3 is 15 amino acids long. Germline CDR1 MDHEN, CDR2 SYDVKM. The CDR3 region is CASSFLRYSPYEQYF. CDR3 bases: TGTGCCAGCAGTTTCCTCCGCTACTCACCCTACGAGCAGTACTTC.

A note on this clone: Other DNA variants within this sample encode the same CDR3. V is TRBV18 and J is TRBJ2-3, with unresolved D. The CDR3 loop spans 13 amino acids. CDR1 and CDR2 from the germline V gene are KGHSH and LQKENI. The V gene lost 0 bases and the J gene lost 3 bases, with 4 bases spanning the gap. This CDR3 reads CASSPPGTDTQYF. The CDR3 DNA follows: TGTGCCAGCTCACCACCTGGGACAGATACGCAGTATTTT.

The chain employs TRBV27 and TRBJ1-5; possible D gene TRBD1, 5 bases. The CDR3 runs 14 residues. The V and J ends lost 8 bases and 0 bases respectively, with 11 bases between them. Looked up from germline, CDR1 is MNHEY and CDR2 is SMNVEV (reference sequence). The CDR3 DNA reads as TGTGCCAGCCGCAGGGATTATAGCAATCAGCCCCAGCATTTT. Translation: CASRRDYSNQPQHF.

The chain joins TRBV11-3 to TRBJ2-2; D ambiguous. Deletions cut 3 bases from V and 7 bases from J, with 12 bases between. CDR3 size: 14 residues. From germline, CDR1 is SGHNT and CDR2 YENEEA. The CDR3 sequence: CASSLAGQHGELFF. The CDR3 region has the DNA TGTGCCAGCAGCTTGGCAGGCCAACACGGGGAGCTGTTTTTT.

The V and J genes are TRBV18 and TRBJ1-1; a weak D match, TRBD1 (6 bases). Germline lookup yields CDR1 KGHSH and CDR2 LQKENI. The V end lost 4 bases, the J end lost 1 base, and 13 bases lay between the germline ends. This CDR3 is 15 amino acids long. CDR3 amino acids: CASSQGGGPNTEAFF. The CDR3 bases are TGTGCCAGCTCACAAGGGGGGGGACCGAACACTGAAGCTTTCTTT.

The chain couples TRBV6-1 to TRBJ1-1; D call uncertain. The V end lost 7 bases, the J end lost 11 bases, and 14 bases lay between the germline ends. The CDR3 sequence is 11 residues long. Germline V gene data show CDR1 as MNHNS and CDR2 as SASEGT. The CDR3 region has the DNA TGTGCCAGCACCCAGGAGGTGGTGGCTTTCTTT. Its translation: CASTQEVVAFF.